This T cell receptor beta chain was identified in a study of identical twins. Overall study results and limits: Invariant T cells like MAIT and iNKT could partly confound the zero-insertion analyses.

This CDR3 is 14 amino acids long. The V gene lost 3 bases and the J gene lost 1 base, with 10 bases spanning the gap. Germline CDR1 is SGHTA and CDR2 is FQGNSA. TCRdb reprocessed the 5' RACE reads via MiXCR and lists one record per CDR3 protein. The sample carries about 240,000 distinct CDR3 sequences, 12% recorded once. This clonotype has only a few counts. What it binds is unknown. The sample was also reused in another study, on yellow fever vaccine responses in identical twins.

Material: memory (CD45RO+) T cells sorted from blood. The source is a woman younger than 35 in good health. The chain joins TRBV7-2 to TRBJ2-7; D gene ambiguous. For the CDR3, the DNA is TGTGCCAGCAGCTTCAGTACCAGGTCCTACGAGCAGTACTTC. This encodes CASSFSTRSYEQYF.